This paragraph covers one TCR beta chain sequence. Antigen unknown. Trimming left V 0 bases short and J 8 bases short, with 14 bases between. From germline, CDR1 is GTSNPN and CDR2 SVGIG (reference sequence). The CDR3 spans 14 residues. This specimen comes from a study of OX40 agonist ivuxolimab in advanced cancers. Study summary: The study treated patients with ivuxolimab, an agonistic anti-OX40 (CD134) antibody. Participants could have had prior anti-PD-1, anti-PD-L1 or anti-CTLA-4 therapy, and 40% had some. Study outcomes and limitations: CD4+ and CD8+ blood T cells expanded clonally by week 6 at 0.1 to 3.0 mg/kg.

Sequencing used immunoSEQ multiplex PCR; TCRdb keeps in-frame clones, though not all of them. This table holds 7,000 to 9,500 clones, around 70% found once. The material sequenced was CD4+ or CD8+ T cells sorted from blood, taken in a trial of the OX40 agonist ivuxolimab. This clonotype was obtained from an adult with an advanced solid tumor such as melanoma, head and neck, liver or kidney cancer. The rearrangement links TRBV30 to TRBJ2-1; the D gene is possibly TRBD1 (5 bases). CDR3 amino acids: CAWSVSQGRDEQFF. The CDR3 nucleotides are TGTGCCTGGAGTGTTTCGCAGGGAAGGGATGAGCAGTTCTTC. The complete variable domain, with remaining parts taken from reference TRBV30 and TRBJ2-1, reads SQTIHQWPATLVQPVGSPLSLECTVEGTSNPNLYWYRQAAGRGLQLLFYSVGIGQISSEVPQNLSASRPQDRQFILSSKKLLLSDSGFYLCAWSVSQGRDEQFFGPGTRLTVL.